This T cell receptor (beta chain) was documented in a study of cytomegalovirus exposure and HLA in healthy donors. Study results and caveats: A classifier reportedly called cytomegalovirus status with high sensitivity and specificity.

This clone was observed a handful of times. What it binds is unknown. CDR1 is SGHRS and CDR2 is YFSETQ in the germline V gene. The CDR3 covers 12 residues. The germline V and J ends were trimmed by 2 bases and 4 bases, with 5 bases remaining between them. Use of 60 Vbeta and 13 Jbeta primers characterized the PCR. Assay: immunoSEQ multiplex PCR; the TCRdb copy retains only in-frame clones and omits some. The data show approximately 160,000 clones, with over 70% seen just once and about 7.9% held by the top ten. This TCR was sampled from a male donor in good health and CMV-seropositive. Sample: PBMCs. The chain couples TRBV5-1 to TRBJ2-3; D gene uncertain. The DNA for the CDR3 is TGCGCCAGCAGCTTCAGTGCAGATACGCAGTATTTT. The encoded protein is CASSFSADTQYF.